The next 15 T cell receptor beta chains were all read from a single sample in a study of technical replicates of blood from a few donors. Libraries were prepared by immunoSEQ multiplex PCR; TCRdb keeps only in-frame clonotypes and omits some of them. The sample shows tens of thousands of clones, approximately 94% of them seen only once. What was sequenced was T cells isolated from PBMCs. The receptor set was obtained from a human donor in good health.

The chain is built from TRBV6-5 and TRBJ1-4; D gene unclear. CDR3 length: 14 amino acids. V lost 0 bases and J lost 1, with 3 bases in between. The germline V gene encodes CDR1 MNHEY and CDR2 SVGAGI. The CDR3: CASSYSGTNEKLFF. The CDR3 region has the DNA TGTGCCAGCAGTTACTCCGGAACTAATGAAAAACTGTTTTTT.

The count of this clone is one. The chain carries TRBV6-5 and TRBJ2-1; 8 positions agree with TRBD1. With 5 bases clipped from V and 4 bases from J, the junction kept 4 bases outside the gene matches. The CDR3 has 14 residues. Per germline, CDR1 MNHEY and CDR2 SVGAGI. The CDR3 DNA is TGTGCCAGCAGTGCAGGGGGCCGGTACAATGAGCAGTTCTTC. It encodes CASSAGGRYNEQFF.

The CDR3 bases are TGCGCCAGCAGCGCCGGACCGGGGAGAACTGAAGCTTTCTTT. Translating it yields CASSAGPGRTEAFF. The J gene is TRBJ1-1, the V gene TRBV5-1, with D hard to call. The CDR3 consists of 14 residues. Deletions cut 4 bases from V and 5 bases from J, with 15 bases between. Germline V lookup: CDR1 SGHRS, CDR2 YFSETQ.

This chain links TRBV2 with TRBJ2-5, with a possible D match to TRBD2 (5 bases). Germline V gene sequence: CDR1 SNHLY, CDR2 FYNNEI. Deletions cut 11 bases from V and 4 bases from J, with 14 bases between. This CDR3 has 12 amino acids. This chain's CDR3 is CAGWGRGETQYF. CDR3 sequence (DNA): TGTGCCGGTTGGGGTCGGGGAGAGACCCAGTACTTC.

V usage is TRBV6-1 and J usage is TRBJ2-7; D possibly corresponds to TRBD1 (6 bases). V was trimmed by 2 bases and J by 3 bases, leaving 11 bases between them. The CDR3 has 14 residues. Germline values: CDR1 MNHNS, CDR2 SASEGT. CDR3 protein: CASSEYRADYEQYF. The DNA of the CDR3 is TGTGCCAGCAGTGAATACAGGGCGGACTACGAGCAGTACTTC.

The gene calls are TRBV28 and TRBJ2-5, with a weak D call TRBD1 (6 bases). The V end was cut by 3 bases, the J end by 1 base, with 15 bases between. The CDR3 is 16 amino acids. Germline V gene sequence: CDR1 MDHEN, CDR2 SYDVKM. The CDR3 DNA reads TGTGCCAGCAGTTTCGCCGTCAGGGGCCTCCAAGAGACCCAGTACTTC. Translated: CASSFAVRGLQETQYF. The full variable domain, rest sourced from reference TRBV28 and TRBJ2-5, is DVKVTQSSRYLVKRTGEKVFLECVQDMDHENMFWYRQDPGLGLRLIYFSYDVKMKEKGDIPEGYSVSREKKERFSLILESASTNQTSMYLCASSFAVRGLQETQYFGPGTRLLVL.

The CDR3 loop reads CASSYYVREETQYF. DNA for the CDR3: TGTGCCAGCAGTTACTATGTCAGGGAAGAGACCCAGTACTTC. The chain uses TRBV6-5 and TRBJ2-5, with D maybe TRBD1 (5 bases). V lost 1 base and J lost 3, with 9 bases in between. The CDR3 is made up of 14 amino acids. Germline V gene data show CDR1 as MNHEY and CDR2 as SVGAGI.

This sequence joins TRBV11-3 and TRBJ1-3, with no clear D. Trimming took 5 bases from V and 5 from J, leaving 16 bases between them. The CDR3 totals 15 residues. Germline V lookup: CDR1 SGHNT, CDR2 YENEEA. The CDR3, as DNA: TGTGCCAGCAGCCCCGAGGGCCCCAGCAGAAACACCATATATTTT. Its translation: CASSPEGPSRNTIYF.

This chain connects TRBV27 to TRBJ1-5; D unclear. Germline assignment: CDR1 MNHEY and CDR2 SMNVEV (reference sequence). The CDR3 spans 13 residues. The V end was cut by 3 bases, the J end by 7 bases, with 10 bases between. This chain's CDR3 is CASSFSERQPQHF. The CDR3 DNA follows: TGTGCCAGCAGTTTTTCTGAGAGGCAGCCCCAGCATTTT.

The chain uses TRBV7-9 and TRBJ2-7, with 7 bases lining up with TRBD2. CDR3 length: 15 residues. Germline trimming cut 7 bases from V and 3 bases from J; bases unmatched to any gene: 12. In germline, CDR1 is SEHNR, CDR2 FQNEAQ (reference sequence). CDR3 sequence (DNA): TGTGCCAGCATCCCTCGGGCGGGAGTGATCTACGAGCAGTACTTC. This encodes CASIPRAGVIYEQYF.

This clone appeared a single time. The rearrangement links TRBV9 to TRBJ2-3; 12 bases are shared with TRBD2. V gave up 4 bases and J gave up 6 bases; unmatched junction bases: 3. Per germline, CDR1 SGDLS and CDR2 YYNGEE. CDR3 length: 14 amino acids. The chain's CDR3 is CASSPTSGSDTQYF. As DNA, the CDR3 is TGTGCCAGCAGCCCGACTAGCGGGAGTGATACGCAGTATTTT.

This chain joins TRBV5-6 and TRBJ2-1; TRBD2 matches 14 bases. The germline CDR1 and CDR2 sequences are SGHDT and YYEEEE. V lost 4 bases and J lost 7; bases outside the gene matches: 7. This CDR3 contains 16 residues. CDR3 region: CASSPPGLAGENEQFF. The CDR3 DNA reads as TGTGCCAGCAGCCCTCCGGGACTAGCGGGAGAGAATGAGCAGTTCTTC.

The chain joins TRBV4-1 to TRBJ2-3; 8 bases are a match to TRBD1. The germline gives CDR1 MGHRA, CDR2 YSYEKL. This CDR3 has 15 amino acids. The J segment lost 2 bases and the V segment lost 3 bases, leaving 4 bases of the junction unmatched. CDR3 protein: CASSQRQGNTDTQYF. DNA for the CDR3: TGCGCCAGCAGCCAGAGACAGGGGAACACAGATACGCAGTATTTT.

This clone has only one observation. The gene calls are TRBV7-3 and TRBJ2-5, with TRBD2 matching over 14 bases. Germline assignment: CDR1 SGHTA and CDR2 FQGTGA. The V and J ends lost 5 bases and 2 bases, in that order; junction bases with no gene match: 7. This CDR3 spans 17 amino acids. The CDR3 here is CASSLGTSGSRQETQYF. The CDR3 DNA sequence: TGTGCCAGCAGCCTTGGGACTAGCGGGAGTCGACAAGAGACCCAGTACTTC.

The rearrangement uses TRBV15 and TRBJ1-4, with a possible D match to TRBD1 (6 bases). Germline CDR1 reads LNHNV; CDR2 reads YYDKDF (reference sequence). The CDR3 runs to 15 residues. V was cut by 2 bases and J by 8 bases, with 15 bases left in between. CDR3 nucleotides: TGTGCCACCAGCAGAACTACAGGGTCGGAAGAAAAACTGTTTTTT. It codes for CATSRTTGSEEKLFF.